This T cell receptor (beta chain) is drawn from a study of shared clonotypes between healthy human individuals. Every donor, a Caucasian adult, lived in Nashville, Tennessee. Repertoires were generated with immunoSEQ multiplex PCR, while TCRdb's copy carries only in-frame clones and drops some. The table has hundreds of thousands of clones, around three quarters seen once. CDR3 size: 14 residues. Trimming took off 1 base at V and 3 bases at J, with 9 bases between the two ends. Looked up from germline, CDR1 is LGHNA and CDR2 is YNFKEQ. The sequence was collected from a woman aged 40-49 years in good health. Some clones in this sample may be carry-over from other donors' samples. The specimen sequenced was PBMCs. The chain is built from TRBV4-2 and TRBJ2-5; D possibly matches TRBD1 or TRBD2 (6 bases each). The DNA of the CDR3 is TGTGCCAGCAGCCAAGGGGGGGCGGAAGAGACCCAGTACTTC. It specifies CASSQGGAEETQYF.